The sequence of this T cell receptor beta chain was determined in a study of T cell responses to AZD1222 COVID-19 vaccine. Repertoires were generated with immunoSEQ multiplex PCR, while TCRdb's copy carries only in-frame clones and drops some. This sample has 90,000 to 120,000 clones, with about 92% found just once. This CDR3 is 15 amino acids long. The V gene's germline CDR1 is MNHEY and CDR2 SVGAGI. V shed 0 bases and J shed 2 bases, with 10 bases lying between them. This chain uses TRBV6-5 with TRBJ2-5; D unclear. This specimen consisted of peripheral blood, obtained 28 days after the second AZD1222 dose. The receptor's source is an adult who received the AZD1222 COVID-19 vaccine. The CDR3 DNA follows: TGTGCCAGCAGTTACTCGAATGGATTACAAGAGACCCAGTACTTC. It translates to CASSYSNGLQETQYF.